This T cell receptor beta chain is from a study of T-cell memory formation after mild COVID-19. CDR1 is DFQATT, CDR2 SNEGSKA, per germline (reference sequence). Between the trimmed V and J ends, which lost 5 bases and 7 bases, there was a span of 17 bases. The CDR3 is 14 residues long. TCRdb redid the calling of the 5' RACE reads with MiXCR, one entry per CDR3 protein. The table includes around 200,000 distinct CDR3 sequences, 9.5% to 10% detected once. The sequenced sample was PBMCs or a T cell subset sorted from them (not recorded which). The sequence was obtained from a man between 18 and 35 years old who had mild COVID-19 (a few samples of this study predate the infection). Cell type and time point are not known. This chain uses TRBV20-1 with TRBJ1-4; D might be TRBD1 (5 bases). DNA of the CDR3: TGCAGTGCTGGACCGGGGGAGATGAGTGAAAAACTGTTTTTT. It is translated as CSAGPGEMSEKLFF.